This T cell receptor (beta chain) was observed in a study of vaccination and CD4 T cells after COVID-19 (dated by TCRdb to the early 2020s). Regarding the research as a whole: SARS-CoV-2 positivity had been established in the convalescent patients by nasal swab PCR, and mild disease was recorded in several of these patients and severe disease in one. Six males and four females were included in the convalescent cohort, with two Hispanic individuals, seven Caucasians, two Asians and one multiracial person represented. Participants received two doses of either the Pfizer-BioNTech BNT162b2 vaccine (n=8) or the Moderna mRNA-1273 vaccine (n=2). Post-COVID blood samples from convalescent patients were collected a median of roughly 100 days after diagnosis, with a range of roughly 35 to 170 days. The time from the second vaccine dose to post-vaccine blood sampling had a median of around 72 days and ranged from about 13 to 250 days. Overlapping spike peptide pools from SARS-CoV-2 and from the common cold coronaviruses HCoV-NL63, HCoV-OC43 and HCoV-229E were used as culture stimuli. Control cultures received a CEFX viral epitope pool as the positive control, an HIV-1 Nef peptide pool as the negative control, or no peptide. In around nine COVID-19 convalescent patients and a handful of infection-naive healthy vaccine recipients, the spike-specific CD4+ TCR repertoire before mRNA vaccination was compared with the repertoire after mRNA vaccination.

Overall study outcomes, separate from this receptor: In convalescent patients, nearly all vaccine-specific clones (304 of 307) were found to be mono-reactive for SARS-CoV-2 spike rather than cross-reactive with common cold coronaviruses. The median number of SARS-CoV-2-reactive clonotypes rose from around 21 after infection to roughly 40 after vaccination, but the change was not significant. In convalescent patients, a median around 89% of post-vaccine SARS-CoV-2-reactive clones were detected only after vaccination, suggesting vaccine-specific priming. The number of convalescent patients in the study was relatively small, and the study did not examine early timepoints following natural infection.

As regards this clonotype: Its target antigen remains unknown. No much larger clonotype is one base removed from it; base qualities were not supplied.

Libraries were constructed by PCR. TCR sequencing of DNA from cultured CD4+ T cells used the Oncomine TCR Beta short-read assay at the Johns Hopkins FTIC core. The QIAamp micro DNA kit was used to extract genomic DNA from the cultured CD4+ T cells. Oncomine TCR Beta libraries from cultured CD4+ T cells were pooled using unique dual indexes and sequenced on an Illumina iSeq 100. As for the authors' bioinformatics: Non-productive sequences were removed, and CDR3s that did not start with C, did not end with F or W, or were shorter than 7 amino acids were discarded. Antigen-specific clonotypes were identified using the MANAFEST web application through comparison of peptide-stimulated wells with reference and other culture wells. To be called positive, a clone needed an FDR below 0.05, an odds ratio above 5, and a productive frequency above 0.1% in at least two of three replicate wells. A clonotype counted as cross-reactive if it showed significant expansion both in the SARS-CoV-2 spike wells and in at least one common cold coronavirus spike condition. Similarity between CDR3 sequences was evaluated in R version 3.6.1 using Levenshtein distances (stringdist) and unrooted phylogenetic trees (ape). TCRdb trimmed public reads at Q25 via fastp, called clones via MiXCR and kept in-frame beta chains. Rows are combined by CDR3 protein, so each entry shows the most common genes and DNA. The V and J calls reflect TCRdb's pipeline rather than the authors' work. This sample lists about 20,000 distinct CDR3 sequences; 55% were detected once. The top ten clonotypes cover roughly 17% of the sample.

This specimen's treatment or condition label, interpreted: 10-day PBMC culture with coronavirus spike peptide pools or control peptides (ViraFEST assay). The ViraFEST assay, used in the study, expanded antigen-specific T cells with peptide pools and then identified the expanded clonotypes through TCR sequencing. The positive SARS-CoV-2 PCR tests of the convalescent patients were dated from March to December 2020, before the Alpha, Beta and Delta variants emerged in the United States. Each well held approximately 2 million PBMCs cultured in IMDM containing roughly 5% human AB serum and approximately 9.4 IU/ml IL-2, with around 9.7 ug/ml peptide pools added. Half of the culture medium was replaced with fresh IL-2-containing medium on days 3 and 7. After ten to eleven days of culture, CD4+ T cells were isolated by negative selection using the EasySep CD4+ T cell isolation kit. Ficoll-Paque Plus gradient centrifugation was used to isolate PBMCs from whole blood, and the isolated PBMCs were then either used fresh or cryopreserved at -140C. Triplicate wells were generally used for each culture condition.

The sample taken for sequencing was CD4+ T cells from blood, cultured in vitro. The sequence was obtained from a human donor who had recovered from COVID-19.

CDR3 sequence: CASSFGVSTDTQYF. Here is the DNA: TGTGCCAGCAGCTTCGGTGTGTCCACAGATACGCAGTATTTT. The chain is encoded by TRBV7-2 joined to TRBJ2-3; a confident D gene designation cannot be given. The CDR3 spans 14 residues, from the cysteine through the phenylalanine. CDR3 DNA only is kept here, 42 bases in frame from base 1. For CDR1 and CDR2, the germline V gene lists SGHTA and FQGNSA. V is clipped by 3 bases and J by 2 bases, and the sequence between their germline boundaries is 9 bases long. Extended through the reference TRBV7-2 and TRBJ2-3 proteins, this CDR3 yields the full variable domain: GAGVSQSPSNKVTEKGKDVELRCDPISGHTALYWYRQSLGQGLEFLIYFQGNSAPDKSGLPSDRFSAERTGGSVSTLTIQRTQQEDSAVYLCASSFGVSTDTQYFGPGTRLTVL.